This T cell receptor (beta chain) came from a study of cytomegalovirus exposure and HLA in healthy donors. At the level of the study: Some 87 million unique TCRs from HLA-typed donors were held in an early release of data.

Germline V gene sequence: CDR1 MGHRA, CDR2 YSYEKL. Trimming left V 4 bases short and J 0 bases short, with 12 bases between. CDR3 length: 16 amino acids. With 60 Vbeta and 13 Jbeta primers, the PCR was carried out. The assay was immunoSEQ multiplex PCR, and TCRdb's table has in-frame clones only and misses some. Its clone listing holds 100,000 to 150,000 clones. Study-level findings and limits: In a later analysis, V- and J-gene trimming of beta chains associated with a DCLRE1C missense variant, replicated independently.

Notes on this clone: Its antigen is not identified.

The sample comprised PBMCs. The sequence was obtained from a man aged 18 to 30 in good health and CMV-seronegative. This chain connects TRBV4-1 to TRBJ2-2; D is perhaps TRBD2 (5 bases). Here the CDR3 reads CASSLAGGPNTGELFF. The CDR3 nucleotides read TGCGCCAGCAGCCTCGCCGGAGGCCCGAACACCGGGGAGCTGTTTTTT.